What follows is one T cell receptor (beta chain) and its context. Its specificity is unknown. Trimming removed 5 bases at V and 0 bases at J, with 11 bases between. Germline-derived CDR1 and CDR2 are KGHDR and SFDVKD. CDR3 length: 15 amino acids. Some clones are missing from TCRdb's copy, which holds only in-frame ones; the method was immunoSEQ multiplex PCR. Of 130,000 or so clones listed, approximately 86% are singletons. The data stem from a study of T cell responses to AZD1222 COVID-19 vaccine. Across the study: Second doses were pooled across both intervals (about 4 or about 12 weeks). Study observations and caveats: Spike-wide coverage was observed for vaccine-associated CD4 TCRs, with dominant responses at 160-218 and 743-854. There were mostly white British donors and more females than males, and clonal diversity was possibly underestimated. Spike-specific TCR breadth and depth grew following two AZD1222 doses.

The clonotype comes from an adult in good health. The input for sequencing was peripheral blood, taken on day 0 of AZD1222 vaccination. V gene TRBV24-1 combines with J gene TRBJ2-3, with D possibly matching TRBD2 (6 bases). In DNA, the CDR3 is TGTGCCACCAGTGGTTCCAGCGGGAGCACAGATACGCAGTATTTT. It is translated as CATSGSSGSTDTQYF.